This T cell receptor beta chain was documented in a study of blood T cell repertoires in COVID-19. Background on the study: Spain, Italy and the United States supplied samples that represented acute and convalescent COVID-19.

Seattle enrolled patients during active infection and tracked them longitudinally. Study processing details: Estimation of nucleated cell counts relied on the amplification of reference gene primers. Data came from immunoSEQ multiplex PCR; TCRdb stores just in-frame clones and leaves some out. The V and J calls and clone size were taken over from that table, and D and trimming were inferred from the DNA. The table shows 140,000 to 150,000 clones, with roughly nine tenths occurring only once. V lost 5 bases and J 5 bases, leaving 13 bases between the germline ends. Germline loops: CDR1 LNHDA, CDR2 SQIVND (reference sequence). The CDR3 runs to 15 residues.

The sequence came from a human donor with COVID-19, enrolled during active disease. The donor label of this sample is uncertain. The V and J genes are TRBV19 and TRBJ1-6, with TRBD1 as a possible D gene (6 bases). Sequences were obtained from peripheral blood. This CDR3 reads CASSAQGLNNSPLHF. In DNA form, the CDR3 reads TGTGCCAGTAGTGCACAGGGATTAAATAATTCACCCCTCCACTTT.